This T cell receptor beta chain appears in the sequencing data of a study of blood T cell repertoires in COVID-19. In the study overall: Sources were T cells, B-cell-depleted T cells, or PBMCs; the material itself was cDNA or gDNA.

Here immunoSEQ multiplex PCR was the method, and the copy in TCRdb shows in-frame clones only, minus some. The data show 200,000 to 300,000 clones, around four fifths seen once. This CDR3 contains 18 residues. V lost 0 bases and J lost 6; bases outside the gene matches: 10. Per germline, CDR1 SGHRS and CDR2 YFSETQ. The clonotype was recovered from a woman aged 55-70 years with active or convalescent COVID-19. This chain links TRBV5-1 with TRBJ2-3; TRBD2 matches 13 bases. Sequencing used peripheral blood. CDR3 region: CASSLGLAGGRLSDTQYF. In DNA, the CDR3 is TGCGCCAGCAGCTTGGGACTAGCGGGGGGCCGGCTTTCGGATACGCAGTATTTT.